The clone carrying this T cell receptor beta chain has a count of ten or more. Its antigen is undetermined. This record belongs to a study of identical twins. The CDR3 runs 13 residues. CDR1 and CDR2 from the germline V gene are SQVTM and ANQGSEA. Trimming pared 6 bases from V and 0 bases from J, leaving 9 bases between. Study observations and caveats: Zero-insertion analyses might be partly confounded by invariant T cells like MAIT and iNKT.

MiXCR, applied by TCRdb to the 5' RACE reads, yields one record per CDR3 protein. The table shows approximately 230,000 distinct CDR3 sequences, with 11% to 15% occurring only once. J is TRBJ2-1 and V is TRBV29-1; the D is unclear. The sample taken for sequencing was memory (CD45RO+) T cells sorted from blood. The receptor comes from a young woman in good health. CDR3 DNA sequence: TGCAGCGTGGGGATGAGCTCCTACAATGAGCAGTTCTTC. As protein: CSVGMSSYNEQFF.